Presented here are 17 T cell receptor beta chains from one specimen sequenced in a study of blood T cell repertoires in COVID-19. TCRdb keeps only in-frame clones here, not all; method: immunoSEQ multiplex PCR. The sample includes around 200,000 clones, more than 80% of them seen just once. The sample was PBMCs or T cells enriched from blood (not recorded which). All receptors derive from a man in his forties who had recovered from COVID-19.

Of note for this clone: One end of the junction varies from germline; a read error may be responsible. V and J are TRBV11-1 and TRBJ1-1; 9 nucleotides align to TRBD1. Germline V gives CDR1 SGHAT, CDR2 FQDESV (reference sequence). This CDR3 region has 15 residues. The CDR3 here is CAGSPRDRDFTEAFF. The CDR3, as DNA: TGTGCCGGCAGCCCGAGGGACAGGGACTTCACTGAAGCTTTCTTT.

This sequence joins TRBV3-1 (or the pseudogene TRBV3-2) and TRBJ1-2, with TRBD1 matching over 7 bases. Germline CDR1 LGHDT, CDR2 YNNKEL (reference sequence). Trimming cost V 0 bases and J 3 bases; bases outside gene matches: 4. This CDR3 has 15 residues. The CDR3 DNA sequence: TGTGCCAGCAGCCAAGATAGCAGGGGGGACTATGGCTACACCTTC. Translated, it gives CASSQDSRGDYGYTF.

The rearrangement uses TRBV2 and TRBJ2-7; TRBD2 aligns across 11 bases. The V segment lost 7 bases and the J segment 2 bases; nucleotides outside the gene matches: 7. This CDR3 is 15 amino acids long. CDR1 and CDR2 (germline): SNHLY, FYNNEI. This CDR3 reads CASTPGTSGAYEQYF. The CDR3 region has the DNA TGTGCCAGCACTCCCGGGACTAGCGGAGCCTACGAGCAGTACTTC. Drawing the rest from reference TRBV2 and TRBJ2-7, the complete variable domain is EPEVTQTPSHQVTQMGQEVILRCVPISNHLYFYWYRQILGQKVEFLVSFYNNEISEKSEIFDDQFSVERPDGSNFTLKIRSTKLEDSAMYFCASTPGTSGAYEQYFGPGTRLTVT.

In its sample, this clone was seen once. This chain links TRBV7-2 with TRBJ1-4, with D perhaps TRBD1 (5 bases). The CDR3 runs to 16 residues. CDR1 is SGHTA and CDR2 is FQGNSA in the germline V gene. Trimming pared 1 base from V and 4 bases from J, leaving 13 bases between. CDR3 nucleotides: TGTGCCAGCAGCTTAGGGGGCAGGCGGAGTAATGAAAAACTGTTTTTT. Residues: CASSLGGRRSNEKLFF.

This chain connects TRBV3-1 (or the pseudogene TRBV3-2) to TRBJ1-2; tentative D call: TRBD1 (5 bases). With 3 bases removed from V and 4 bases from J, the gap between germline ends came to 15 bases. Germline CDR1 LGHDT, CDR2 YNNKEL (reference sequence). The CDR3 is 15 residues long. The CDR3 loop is CASSHGGGMGYGYTF. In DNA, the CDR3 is TGTGCCAGCAGCCACGGGGGAGGCATGGGCTATGGCTACACCTTC.

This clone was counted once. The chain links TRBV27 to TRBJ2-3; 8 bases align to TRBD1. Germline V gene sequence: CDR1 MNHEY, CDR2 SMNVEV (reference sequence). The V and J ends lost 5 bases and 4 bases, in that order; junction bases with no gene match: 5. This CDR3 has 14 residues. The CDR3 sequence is CASSGDRYPDTQYF. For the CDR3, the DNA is TGTGCCAGCAGTGGGGACAGGTACCCAGATACGCAGTATTTT.

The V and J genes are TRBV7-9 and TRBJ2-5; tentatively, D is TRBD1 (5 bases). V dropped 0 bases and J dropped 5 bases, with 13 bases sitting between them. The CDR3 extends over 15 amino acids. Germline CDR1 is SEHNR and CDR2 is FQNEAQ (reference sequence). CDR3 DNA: TGTGCCAGCAGCTTAGCTTCAGGGAAGGGGGAGACCCAGTACTTC. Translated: CASSLASGKGETQYF.

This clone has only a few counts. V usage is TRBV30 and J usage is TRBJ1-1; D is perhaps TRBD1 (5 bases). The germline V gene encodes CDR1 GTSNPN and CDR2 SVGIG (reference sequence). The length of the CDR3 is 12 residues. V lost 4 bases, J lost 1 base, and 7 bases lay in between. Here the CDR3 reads CAWTGPNTEAFF. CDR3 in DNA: TGTGCCTGGACAGGGCCGAACACTGAAGCTTTCTTT.

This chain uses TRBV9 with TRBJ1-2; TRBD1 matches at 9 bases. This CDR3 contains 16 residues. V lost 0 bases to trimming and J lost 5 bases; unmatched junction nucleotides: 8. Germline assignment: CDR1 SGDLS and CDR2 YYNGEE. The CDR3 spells CASSVDPTGGGYGYTF. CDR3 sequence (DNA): TGTGCCAGCAGCGTAGACCCCACAGGGGGCGGTTATGGCTACACCTTC. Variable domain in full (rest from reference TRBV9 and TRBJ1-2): DSGVTQTPKHLITATGQRVTLRCSPRSGDLSVYWYQQSLDQGLQFLIQYYNGEERAKGNILERFSAQQFPDLHSELNLSSLELGDSALYFCASSVDPTGGGYGYTFGSGTRLTVV.

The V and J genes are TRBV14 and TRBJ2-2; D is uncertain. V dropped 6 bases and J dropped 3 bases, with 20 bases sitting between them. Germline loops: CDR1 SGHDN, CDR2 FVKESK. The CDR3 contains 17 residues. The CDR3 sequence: CASSQERVRQYTGELFF. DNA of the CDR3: TGTGCCAGCAGTCAGGAACGAGTCAGGCAGTACACCGGGGAGCTGTTTTTT.

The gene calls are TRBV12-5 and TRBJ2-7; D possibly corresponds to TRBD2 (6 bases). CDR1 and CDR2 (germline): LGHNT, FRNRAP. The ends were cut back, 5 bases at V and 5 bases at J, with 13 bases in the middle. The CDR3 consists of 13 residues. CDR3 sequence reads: CASGVGLLNEQYF. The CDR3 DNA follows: TGTGCTAGTGGTGTGGGACTTCTAAACGAGCAGTACTTC.

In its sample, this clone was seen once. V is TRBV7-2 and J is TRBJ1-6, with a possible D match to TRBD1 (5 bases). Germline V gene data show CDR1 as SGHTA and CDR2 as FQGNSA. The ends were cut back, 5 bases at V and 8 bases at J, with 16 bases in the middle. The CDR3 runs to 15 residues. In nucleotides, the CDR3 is TGTGCCAGCAGCCGCGACAGCAGTGGAGATTCACCCCTCCACTTT. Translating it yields CASSRDSSGDSPLHF. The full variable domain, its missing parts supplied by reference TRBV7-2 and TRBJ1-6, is GAGVSQSPSNKVTEKGKDVELRCDPISGHTALYWYRQSLGQGLEFLIYFQGNSAPDKSGLPSDRFSAERTGGSVSTLTIQRTQQEDSAVYLCASSRDSSGDSPLHFGNGTRLTVT.

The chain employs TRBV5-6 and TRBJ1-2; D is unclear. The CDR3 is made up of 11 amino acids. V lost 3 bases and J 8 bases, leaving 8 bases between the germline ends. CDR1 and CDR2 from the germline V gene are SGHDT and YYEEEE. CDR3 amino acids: CASSSARGYTF. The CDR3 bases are TGTGCCAGCAGCTCCGCGAGGGGCTACACCTTC.

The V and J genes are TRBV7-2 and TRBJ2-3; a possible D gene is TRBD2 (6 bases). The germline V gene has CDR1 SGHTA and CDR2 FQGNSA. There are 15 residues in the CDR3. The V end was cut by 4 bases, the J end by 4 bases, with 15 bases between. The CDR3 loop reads CASSSPSERPDTQYF. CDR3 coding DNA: TGTGCCAGCAGCTCCCCTAGCGAGCGTCCAGATACGCAGTATTTT. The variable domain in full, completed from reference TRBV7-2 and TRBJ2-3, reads GAGVSQSPSNKVTEKGKDVELRCDPISGHTALYWYRQSLGQGLEFLIYFQGNSAPDKSGLPSDRFSAERTGGSVSTLTIQRTQQEDSAVYLCASSSPSERPDTQYFGPGTRLTVL.

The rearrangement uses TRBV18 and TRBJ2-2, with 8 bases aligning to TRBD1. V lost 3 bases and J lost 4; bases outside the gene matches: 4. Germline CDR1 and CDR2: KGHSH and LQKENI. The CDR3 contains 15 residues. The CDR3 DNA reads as TGTGCCAGCTCACCGGACAGGGCGGGCACCGGGGAGCTGTTTTTT. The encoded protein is CASSPDRAGTGELFF.

The CDR3 sequence is CASSFLGLAGSGTDTQYF. For the CDR3, the DNA is TGTGCCAGCAGTTTTCTGGGACTAGCGGGATCGGGGACAGATACGCAGTATTTT. The chain employs TRBV28 and TRBJ2-3, with 13 bases aligning to TRBD2. V lost 3 bases and J lost 3; bases outside the gene matches: 9. This CDR3 is built from 18 residues. Per the germline V gene, CDR1 is MDHEN and CDR2 is SYDVKM.

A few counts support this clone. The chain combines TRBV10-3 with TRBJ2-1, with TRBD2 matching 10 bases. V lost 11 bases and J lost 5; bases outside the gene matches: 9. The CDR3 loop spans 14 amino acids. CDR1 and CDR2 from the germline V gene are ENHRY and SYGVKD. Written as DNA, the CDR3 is TGTGCCGTCCTCGGGGGGACTAGCGACAATGAGCAGTTCTTC. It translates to CAVLGGTSDNEQFF.